This TCR beta chain was documented in a study of blood T cell repertoires in COVID-19. Looking at the study overall: Some COVID-19 samples were acute and others convalescent; all came from the United States, Italy and Spain.

Produced via immunoSEQ multiplex PCR; TCRdb's table is partial and in-frame only. The sample lists 90,000 or so clones; more than 75% were seen once. V was shortened by 3 bases and J by 7 bases, with 10 bases between the two germline ends. CDR1 and CDR2 (germline): LNHDA, SQIVND (reference sequence). The CDR3 consists of 14 residues. The sequenced material came from peripheral blood. The chain links TRBV19 to TRBJ1-6; D not certain. The receptor was derived from a human donor in a cohort sampled during active COVID-19. Here the CDR3 reads CASSIADINSPLHF. The CDR3 region has the DNA TGTGCCAGTAGTATCGCAGATATCAATTCACCCCTCCACTTT.